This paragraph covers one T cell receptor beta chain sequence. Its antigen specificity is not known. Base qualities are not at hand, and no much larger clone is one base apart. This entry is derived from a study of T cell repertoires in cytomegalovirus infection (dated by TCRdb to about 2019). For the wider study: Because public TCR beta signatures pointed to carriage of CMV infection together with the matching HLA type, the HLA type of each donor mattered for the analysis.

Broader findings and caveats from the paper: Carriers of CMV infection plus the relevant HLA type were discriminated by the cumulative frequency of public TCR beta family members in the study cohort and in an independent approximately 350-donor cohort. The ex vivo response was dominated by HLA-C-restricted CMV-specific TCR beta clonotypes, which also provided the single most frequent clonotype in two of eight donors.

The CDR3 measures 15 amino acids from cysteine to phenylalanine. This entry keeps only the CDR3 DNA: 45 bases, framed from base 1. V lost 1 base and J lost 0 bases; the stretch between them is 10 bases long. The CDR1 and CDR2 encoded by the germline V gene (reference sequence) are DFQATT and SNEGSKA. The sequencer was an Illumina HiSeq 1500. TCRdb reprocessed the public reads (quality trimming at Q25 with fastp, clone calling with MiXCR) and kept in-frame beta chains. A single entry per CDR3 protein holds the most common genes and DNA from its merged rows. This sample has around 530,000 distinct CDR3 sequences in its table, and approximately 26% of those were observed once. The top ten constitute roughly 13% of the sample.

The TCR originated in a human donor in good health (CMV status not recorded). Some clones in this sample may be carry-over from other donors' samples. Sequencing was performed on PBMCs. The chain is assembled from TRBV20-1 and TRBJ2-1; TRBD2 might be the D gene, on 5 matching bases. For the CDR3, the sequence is CSARVGSNSYNEQFF. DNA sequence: TGCAGTGCTAGAGTAGGGAGTAACTCCTACAATGAGCAGTTCTTC.